Below are 25 T cell receptor beta chains sequenced from a single sample in a study of response to subunit inactivated influenza vaccine. TCRdb ran MiXCR on the RT-PCR reads and lists one entry per CDR3 protein. The sample has approximately 250,000 distinct CDR3 sequences, about 12% seen once. Sequences were derived from non-naive T cells sorted from PBMCs, sampled roughly 2 weeks before vaccination. The receptors shown here come from a man aged 50-60 years who received an inactivated influenza vaccine.

This clonotype was counted a few times. The chain uses TRBV6-2 or TRBV6-3 and TRBJ2-7, with 8 bases aligning to TRBD2. Looked up from germline, CDR1 is MNHEY and CDR2 is SVGEGT. The V and J ends lost 7 bases and 3 bases, in that order; junction bases with no gene match: 2. The CDR3 spans 12 residues. The CDR3 here is CASMSGSYEQYF. Written as DNA, the CDR3 is TGTGCCAGCATGAGCGGGAGCTACGAGCAGTACTTC.

In this sample, this clonotype turned up many times. The rearrangement joins TRBV20-1 to TRBJ2-3; either TRBD1 or TRBD2 may supply D (5 bases each). V was trimmed by 5 bases and J by 6 bases, leaving 12 bases between them. This CDR3 spans 12 amino acids. Looked up from germline, CDR1 is DFQATT and CDR2 is SNEGSKA (reference sequence). The CDR3 loop is CSAPGRPDTQYF. DNA of the CDR3: TGCAGTGCTCCGGGGCGCCCGGATACGCAGTATTTT.

The V call is TRBV18, the J call TRBJ1-1; a weak D match, TRBD1 (5 bases). This CDR3 has 16 residues. CDR1 and CDR2 from the germline V gene are KGHSH and LQKENI. V was clipped by 2 bases and J by 6 bases, with 19 bases between them. The CDR3 coding sequence is TGTGCCAGCTCACCAATCGCGGGGGACGGGTTGTCTGAAGCTTTCTTT. It encodes CASSPIAGDGLSEAFF.

The chain couples TRBV3-1 to TRBJ2-4; no firm D call. CDR1 and CDR2 from the germline V gene are LGHDT and YNNKEL (reference sequence). V was cut by 6 bases and J by 1 base, with 7 bases left in between. CDR3 length: 13 amino acids. This CDR3 is CASSPTAKNIQYF. The CDR3 DNA sequence: TGTGCCAGCAGTCCCACGGCCAAAAACATTCAGTACTTC.

This clonotype was counted between two and nine times. The chain carries TRBV28 and TRBJ2-7; maybe TRBD2 (5 bases). V was cut by 8 bases and J by 6 bases, with 26 bases left in between. CDR1 is MDHEN, CDR2 SYDVKM, per germline. CDR3 length equals 16 residues. In DNA form, the CDR3 reads TGTGCCAGCCGCGGAAATGCACTAGTTCAACCTAGCGAGCAGTACTTC. It codes for CASRGNALVQPSEQYF.

The genes are TRBV11-2 and TRBJ1-5; D unresolved. V lost 4 bases and J lost 0, with 13 bases in between. Looked up from germline, CDR1 is SGHAT and CDR2 is FQNNGV. This CDR3 has 16 amino acids. The CDR3 DNA follows: TGTGCCAGCAGCTGGCACCGAGGTAATAGCAATCAGCCCCAGCATTTT. Translated, it gives CASSWHRGNSNQPQHF. Together with reference TRBV11-2 and TRBJ1-5, the CDR3 gives the full variable domain: EAGVAQSPRYKIIEKRQSVAFWCNPISGHATLYWYQQILGQGPKLLIQFQNNGVVDDSQLPKDRFSAERLKGVDSTLKIQPAKLEDSAVYLCASSWHRGNSNQPQHFGDGTRLSIL.

This chain connects TRBV11-2 to TRBJ2-5; D is possibly TRBD2 (5 bases). The CDR3 consists of 13 residues. The V end lost 5 bases, the J end lost 3 bases, and 10 bases lay between the germline ends. CDR1 and CDR2 from the germline V gene are SGHAT and FQNNGV. The CDR3 region has the DNA TGTGCCAGCAGCCTTACGCGGGAAGAGACCCAGTACTTC. This encodes CASSLTREETQYF.

This chain joins TRBV5-1 and TRBJ2-7, with 7 positions matching TRBD2. Germline trimming cut 3 bases from V and 6 bases from J; bases unmatched to any gene: 15. There are 16 residues in the CDR3. Per germline, CDR1 SGHRS and CDR2 YFSETQ. The CDR3 spells CASSWKLGLPRGEQYF. The DNA of the CDR3 is TGCGCCAGCAGCTGGAAATTGGGACTACCCAGAGGCGAGCAGTACTTC.

V and J are TRBV29-1 and TRBJ1-2; the match to TRBD1 covers 10 bases. This CDR3 has 13 amino acids. Germline CDR1 reads SQVTM; CDR2 reads ANQGSEA. V lost 5 bases, J lost 4 bases, and 4 bases stayed unmatched. The CDR3 loop is CSVSGQGGYGYTF. The CDR3 DNA is TGCAGCGTTTCCGGACAGGGGGGCTATGGCTACACCTTC.

The chain carries TRBV6-5 and TRBJ2-1; TRBD2 agrees at 10 bases. Germline loops: CDR1 MNHEY, CDR2 SVGAGI. This CDR3 has 18 amino acids. With 1 base clipped from V and 0 bases from J, the junction kept 6 bases outside the gene matches. CDR3 amino acids: CASSYLTSGVSSYNEQFF. The CDR3 region has the DNA TGTGCCAGCAGTTACTTAACTAGCGGGGTGAGCTCCTACAATGAGCAGTTCTTC.

The sample holds a few counts of this clonotype. J is TRBJ2-5 and V is TRBV10-3, with TRBD1 matching 7 bases. Germline loops: CDR1 ENHRY, CDR2 SYGVKD. The V and J ends lost 6 bases and 3 bases, in that order; junction bases with no gene match: 4. This CDR3 comprises 13 residues. The DNA of the CDR3 is TGTGCCATCAGCCCCGGGACAGAAGAGACCCAGTACTTC. It translates to CAISPGTEETQYF.

The CDR3 spells CASSREASYSNQPQHF. In DNA form, the CDR3 reads TGCGCCAGCAGCAGGGAGGCGAGCTATAGCAATCAGCCCCAGCATTTT. The chain links TRBV4-3 to TRBJ1-5, with D uncertain. This CDR3 is built from 16 residues. The V and J ends lost 5 bases and 0 bases respectively, with 14 bases between them. Germline V lookup: CDR1 LGHNA, CDR2 YSLEER.

This clonotype was found a few times. The gene calls are TRBV6-1 and TRBJ2-7; 9 positions agree with TRBD1. Germline V gene data show CDR1 as MNHNS and CDR2 as SASEGT. CDR3 length equals 15 residues. Trimming cost V 6 bases and J 2 bases; bases outside gene matches: 8. The CDR3 nucleotides read TGTGCCAGCAGCCCGGGACAGGGCTTTACCTACGAGCAGTACTTC. This sequence encodes CASSPGQGFTYEQYF.

This clonotype was seen at least ten times. J is TRBJ2-7 and V is TRBV5-1; D not resolved. V shed 7 bases and J shed 7 bases, with 21 bases lying between them. Germline V lookup: CDR1 SGHRS, CDR2 YFSETQ. The CDR3 runs 14 residues. CDR3 residues: CASGSGETLGEQYF. CDR3 sequence (DNA): TGCGCCAGCGGGTCCGGCGAGACCCTGGGGGAGCAGTACTTC.

This clonotype appeared many times. J is TRBJ2-6 and V is TRBV4-2; D is possibly TRBD2 (5 bases). The CDR3 loop spans 19 amino acids. The ends were cut back, 0 bases at V and 0 bases at J, with 15 bases in the middle. CDR1 is LGHNA, CDR2 YNFKEQ, per germline. CDR3 sequence (DNA): TGTGCCAGCAGCCAAGATGTGGCAGGAGGCAACTCTGGGGCCAACGTCCTGACTTTC. Translation gives CASSQDVAGGNSGANVLTF.

The chain uses TRBV7-9 and TRBJ1-2; D not certain. The V gene lost 2 bases and the J gene lost 6 bases, with 13 bases spanning the gap. Germline CDR1 reads SEHNR; CDR2 reads FQNEAQ (reference sequence). CDR3 size: 14 residues. CDR3 protein: CASSLIGPGDGYTF. Here the CDR3 DNA reads TGTGCCAGCAGCTTAATTGGGCCAGGCGATGGCTACACCTTC.

This clonotype was observed at least ten times. This chain connects TRBV29-1 to TRBJ2-7; D gene uncertain. CDR1 is SQVTM and CDR2 is ANQGSEA in the germline V gene. The CDR3 is 12 residues long. V was cut by 2 bases and J by 4 bases, with 9 bases left in between. In nucleotides, the CDR3 is TGCAGCGTTGAAACCGACGGATACGAGCAGTACTTC. Residues: CSVETDGYEQYF.

This clonotype was seen a few times. V and J are TRBV27 and TRBJ2-1; the match to TRBD2 covers 7 bases. This CDR3 has 16 amino acids. CDR1 and CDR2 (germline): MNHEY, SMNVEV (reference sequence). Trimming cost V 5 bases and J 1 base; bases outside gene matches: 8. Here the CDR3 reads CASSPVWRGSYNEQFF. CDR3 DNA: TGTGCCAGCAGTCCCGTATGGCGGGGGTCCTACAATGAGCAGTTCTTC.

The sample holds many counts of this clonotype. V gene TRBV5-5 combines with J gene TRBJ2-3, with TRBD1 matching 8 bases. The junction had 11 bases not matched to a gene; V was cut back by 4 bases and J by 4 bases. The CDR3 totals 16 residues. Germline V lookup: CDR1 SGHKS, CDR2 YYEKEE (reference sequence). The CDR3 region is CASSPSRTGWPDTQYF. CDR3 coding DNA: TGTGCCAGCAGCCCCAGCAGGACAGGGTGGCCAGATACGCAGTATTTT.

The chain has TRBV19 and TRBJ2-1; 10 bases fit TRBD2. This CDR3 has 15 amino acids. CDR1 is LNHDA, CDR2 SQIVND, per germline (reference sequence). The V gene end was trimmed by 8 bases and the J gene end by 15 bases; junction bases not matched to a gene: 19. As DNA, the CDR3 is TGTGCCAGTTCGTCCAGGATGTCTAGCGGGAGTTCGCTGTTCTTC. It codes for CASSSRMSSGSSLFF.

This clonotype was detected ten times or more. For the CDR3, the DNA is TGCGCCAGCAGCTGGGGAACAGGGCGGGCAGATACGCAGTATTTT. Translated, it gives CASSWGTGRADTQYF. The chain couples TRBV5-1 to TRBJ2-3, with D tentatively TRBD1 (6 bases). The V and J ends lost 3 bases and 4 bases respectively, with 15 bases between them. The CDR3 is 15 amino acids. CDR1 and CDR2 (germline): SGHRS, YFSETQ.

This clonotype was counted between two and nine times. This chain links TRBV29-1 with TRBJ2-7; perhaps D is TRBD1 or TRBD2 (5 bases each). The CDR3 loop spans 12 amino acids. CDR1 and CDR2 (germline): SQVTM, ANQGSEA. The V and J ends lost 4 bases and 7 bases respectively, with 14 bases between them. CDR3 nucleotide sequence: TGCAGCGTTGGACAGCCCGGCGGGGAGCAGTACTTC. Translating it yields CSVGQPGGEQYF.

This chain joins TRBV6-2 or TRBV6-3 and TRBJ2-1; no firm D call. The CDR3 extends over 12 amino acids. V was trimmed by 3 bases and J by 5 bases, leaving 5 bases between them. The germline gives CDR1 MNHEY, CDR2 SVGEGT. The CDR3 region is CASSYSDNEQFF. The CDR3, as DNA: TGTGCCAGCAGTTATTCGGACAATGAGCAGTTCTTC.

Ten or more counts support this clonotype. This chain links TRBV12-3 or TRBV12-4 with TRBJ2-3, with D perhaps matching TRBD2 (6 bases). V was shortened by 4 bases and J by 5 bases, with 13 bases between the two germline ends. The CDR3 has 14 amino acids. The DNA for the CDR3 is TGTGCCAGCAGTTCTAGCGCGAGGGGAGATACGCAGTATTTT. Encoded protein: CASSSSARGDTQYF.

Ten or more counts support this clonotype. The V gene is TRBV7-9, the J gene TRBJ1-6; D gene uncertain. This CDR3 is 13 amino acids long. Trimming cost V 5 bases and J 6 bases, with 8 bases left between them. Germline-derived CDR1 and CDR2 are SEHNR and FQNEAQ (reference sequence). The CDR3 sequence is CASSRDTNSPLHF. CDR3 DNA: TGTGCCAGCAGCCGGGATACTAATTCACCCCTCCACTTT.